This paragraph covers one T cell receptor (beta chain) sequence. Its target is unknown. This sample is drawn from a study of radiotherapy plus CTLA-4 blockade in lung cancer. Study-level information: There were objective responses in 18% of patients, and around 31% had disease control. Study outcomes and limitations: Reportedly, early blood T cell clone dynamics best predicted response, with interferon-beta. The study found tumor-derived TCR clones expanded in blood after radiotherapy plus ipilimumab.

Ipilimumab-mediated CTLA-4 blockade plus focal radiation was given to patients having chemo-refractory metastatic non-small-cell lung cancer. TCRdb's copy holds only in-frame clones and misses some; the assay was immunoSEQ multiplex PCR. The data hold some 66,000 clones, with approximately 82% observed a single time. This CDR3 has 13 residues. V lost 6 bases, J lost 1 base, and 9 bases lay in between. The germline gives CDR1 LNHDA, CDR2 SQIVND (reference sequence). J is TRBJ1-1 and V is TRBV19; no definite D call. The sample in question was peripheral blood, obtained from a patient treated with radiotherapy plus ipilimumab. The clonotype comes from a human donor with non-small cell lung cancer who had a partial response to radiotherapy plus ipilimumab. This chain's CDR3 is CASRPGQNTEAFF. The CDR3 bases are TGTGCCAGTAGGCCCGGTCAGAACACTGAAGCTTTCTTT.